What follows are 24 T cell receptor beta chains derived from one specimen sequenced in a study of T cell responses to AZD1222 COVID-19 vaccine. Repertoires were generated with immunoSEQ multiplex PCR, while TCRdb's copy carries only in-frame clones and drops some. This table has 150,000 or so clones, 89% appearing once. Sequencing used peripheral blood, obtained on day 0 of AZD1222 vaccination. Receptors were obtained from an adult in good health.

The rearrangement links TRBV27 to TRBJ1-5; D is unresolved. V gave up 3 bases and J gave up 3 bases, with 12 bases separating them. Germline V lookup: CDR1 MNHEY, CDR2 SMNVEV (reference sequence). The CDR3 length is 15 residues. CDR3 loop: CASSLGQTANQPQHF. In DNA, the CDR3 is TGTGCCAGCAGTTTGGGCCAAACGGCCAATCAGCCCCAGCATTTT.

The chain is built from TRBV29-1 and TRBJ1-2; 8 bases line up with TRBD1. V shed 6 bases and J 8 bases; nucleotides not matched to a gene: 14. This CDR3 has 14 amino acids. Looked up from germline, CDR1 is SQVTM and CDR2 is ANQGSEA. The CDR3 coding sequence is TGCAGCGTGCGAACGTTCCAGGGGGCATCAGGCTACACCTTC. Residues: CSVRTFQGASGYTF.

This clone was observed once. The chain uses TRBV9 and TRBJ1-4, with D possibly matching TRBD1 (5 bases). Germline V CDR1 and CDR2: SGDLS, YYNGEE. Trimming shortened V by 2 bases and J by 7 bases, and 12 bases separated the two germline ends. The CDR3 runs to 14 residues. In DNA, the CDR3 is TGTGCCAGCAGCGTTTCGGGGCAGCCTGAAAAACTGTTTTTT. Protein sequence: CASSVSGQPEKLFF.

This chain joins TRBV10-3 and TRBJ2-7; D uncertain. Germline V lookup: CDR1 ENHRY, CDR2 SYGVKD. Trimming took off 0 bases at V and 3 bases at J, with 9 bases between the two ends. The CDR3 has 14 amino acids. In nucleotides, the CDR3 is TGTGCCATCAGTGAGTCGGGGAAGATCTACGAGCAGTACTTC. This encodes CAISESGKIYEQYF.

This clone was seen a handful of times. This chain joins TRBV6-2 or TRBV6-3 and TRBJ2-4; D assignment may be TRBD1 or TRBD2 (5 bases each). The CDR3 loop spans 15 amino acids. The V and J ends lost 2 bases and 2 bases respectively, with 10 bases between them. CDR1 is MNHEY, CDR2 SVGEGT, per germline. Here the CDR3 reads CASSYEGQPKNIQYF. DNA of the CDR3: TGTGCCAGCAGTTACGAGGGGCAGCCCAAAAACATTCAGTACTTC.

V is TRBV10-2 and J is TRBJ2-1; maybe TRBD2 (7 bases). The V end was cut by 0 bases, the J end by 5 bases, with 20 bases between. CDR3 length equals 18 residues. Germline loops: CDR1 WSHSY, CDR2 SAAADI. The CDR3 DNA sequence: TGCGCCAGCAGTGAGTCGGGTGGGGGCCTGGGACTAAACAATGAGCAGTTCTTC. Amino acid sequence: CASSESGGGLGLNNEQFF.

The table lists this clone with a count of one. The rearrangement links TRBV6-5 to TRBJ2-3; 11 bases agree with TRBD2. The CDR3 has 15 residues. The V gene end was trimmed by 8 bases and the J gene end by 4 bases; junction bases not matched to a gene: 8. CDR1 and CDR2 (germline): MNHEY, SVGAGI. This CDR3 reads CASGKLAGDPDTQYF. The DNA of the CDR3 is TGTGCCAGCGGTAAACTAGCGGGAGACCCAGATACGCAGTATTTT.

This clone has just a few counts. V gene TRBV19 combines with J gene TRBJ1-5; maybe TRBD1 (5 bases). CDR1 LNHDA and CDR2 SQIVND come from the germline V gene (reference sequence). CDR3 length: 13 residues. Deletions cut 10 bases from V and 4 bases from J, with 14 bases between. The CDR3 nucleotides read TGTGCCACGACAGTGGGCATTAATCAGCCCCAGCATTTT. Translation: CATTVGINQPQHF.

The chain couples TRBV9 to TRBJ2-2; unclear D gene. This CDR3 comprises 18 residues. Germline V CDR1 and CDR2: SGDLS, YYNGEE. The germline V and J ends were trimmed by 0 bases and 7 bases, with 22 bases remaining between them. DNA of the CDR3: TGTGCCAGCAGCGTAGGTCAAGGCAGCCCGAGGATGGGCGGGGAGCTGTTTTTT. Translating gives CASSVGQGSPRMGGELFF.

The chain combines TRBV19 with TRBJ2-2, with D hard to call. The CDR3 contains 13 residues. The germline gives CDR1 LNHDA, CDR2 SQIVND (reference sequence). The V and J ends lost 4 bases and 3 bases respectively, with 6 bases between them. CDR3 in amino acids: CASSKSDTGELFF. CDR3 sequence (DNA): TGTGCCAGTAGTAAGTCGGACACCGGGGAGCTGTTTTTT.

The chain is built from TRBV13 and TRBJ2-7, with D unresolved. The germline CDR1 and CDR2 sequences are PRHDT and FYEKMQ (reference sequence). This CDR3 spans 13 amino acids. The V and J ends lost 5 bases and 4 bases respectively, with 12 bases between them. This chain's CDR3 is CASSKGRLYEQYF. In DNA form, the CDR3 reads TGTGCCAGCAGCAAAGGACGGTTGTACGAGCAGTACTTC.

This sequence joins TRBV5-1 and TRBJ2-5; TRBD2 is a possible D gene (6 bases). The V end lost 0 bases, the J end lost 1 base, and 7 bases lay between the germline ends. The CDR3 spans 14 residues. Germline V gene lookup returns CDR1 SGHRS and CDR2 YFSETQ. The CDR3 here is CASSLVGSQETQYF. The DNA of the CDR3 is TGCGCCAGCAGCTTGGTCGGGAGCCAAGAGACCCAGTACTTC.

The chain couples TRBV4-1 to TRBJ2-7, with 13 nucleotides matching TRBD2. Germline V gene data show CDR1 as MGHRA and CDR2 as YSYEKL. The CDR3 has 15 residues. With 6 bases clipped from V and 5 bases from J, the junction kept 7 bases outside the gene matches. The CDR3 DNA sequence: TGCGCCAGCAGACCCACTAGCGGGAGGGACCACGAGCAGTACTTC. Amino acid sequence: CASRPTSGRDHEQYF.

This chain uses TRBV6-2 or TRBV6-3 with TRBJ2-5, with D unclear. CDR3 length: 12 residues. The germline V and J ends were trimmed by 3 bases and 1 base, with 3 bases remaining between them. CDR1 and CDR2 (germline): MNHEY, SVGEGT. The CDR3 DNA sequence: TGTGCCAGCAGTTATGTCCAAGAGACCCAGTACTTC. This translates into CASSYVQETQYF.

This chain uses TRBV3-1 (or the pseudogene TRBV3-2) with TRBJ2-1, with D possibly being TRBD1 (6 bases). V lost 5 bases, J lost 4 bases, and 30 bases lay in between. The CDR3 has 20 residues. The germline gives CDR1 LGHDT, CDR2 YNNKEL (reference sequence). The CDR3 sequence is CASSKPGQPRVSPTYNEQFF. The CDR3 bases are TGTGCCAGCAGCAAGCCGGGACAACCTAGGGTCTCACCTACTTACAATGAGCAGTTCTTC.

The chain links TRBV7-8 to TRBJ1-2; D uncertain. Per germline, CDR1 SGHVS and CDR2 FQNEAQ. Between the trimmed V and J ends, which lost 1 base and 0 bases, there was a span of 6 bases. The CDR3 contains 14 residues. CDR3 amino acids: CASSLGGANYGYTF. DNA for the CDR3: TGTGCCAGCAGCTTAGGGGGAGCTAACTATGGCTACACCTTC.

The chain couples TRBV6-5 to TRBJ2-5, with 11 bases that match TRBD2. The CDR3 has 15 residues. Germline CDR1 is MNHEY and CDR2 is SVGAGI. The junction had 2 bases not matched to a gene; V was cut back by 2 bases and J by 3 bases. The CDR3 loop reads CASSYQGLAEETQYF. The CDR3 DNA sequence: TGTGCCAGCAGTTACCAGGGACTAGCGGAAGAGACCCAGTACTTC.

A few counts support this clone. The same CDR3 can be traced to other DNA sequences in this sample. The chain joins TRBV19 to TRBJ1-2; TRBD1 aligns across 11 bases. There are 14 residues in the CDR3. Germline V gene sequence: CDR1 LNHDA, CDR2 SQIVND (reference sequence). Trimming took 5 bases from V and 4 from J; bases not matched to a gene: 3. This chain's CDR3 is CASSPGQGGYGYTF. The CDR3 coding sequence is TGTGCCAGTAGTCCGGGACAGGGGGGCTATGGCTACACCTTC.

The chain couples TRBV6-2 or TRBV6-3 to TRBJ1-1, with D unresolved. The V and J ends lost 2 bases and 1 base respectively, with 8 bases between them. The CDR3 spans 14 residues. Per the germline V gene, CDR1 is MNHEY and CDR2 is SVGEGT. This CDR3 is CASSYPGPNTEAFF. The CDR3 DNA sequence: TGTGCCAGCAGTTACCCCGGGCCGAACACTGAAGCTTTCTTT.

The chain carries TRBV7-2 and TRBJ2-7; 9 nucleotides line up with TRBD1. J gave up 4 bases and V 2 bases, and 6 bases lay outside the gene matches. CDR3 length: 15 amino acids. In germline, CDR1 is SGHTA, CDR2 FQGNSA. As DNA, the CDR3 is TGTGCCAGCAGCTTACAGAGACAGGGGGAATACGAGCAGTACTTC. Translation: CASSLQRQGEYEQYF.

The CDR3 reads CASSVAFRAPNYGYTF. The CDR3 region has the DNA TGTGCCAGCAGCGTAGCTTTCAGGGCGCCTAACTATGGCTACACCTTC. The gene calls are TRBV9 and TRBJ1-2; D possibly corresponds to TRBD1 (5 bases). Trimming removed 0 bases at V and 0 bases at J, with 12 bases between. Germline V CDR1 and CDR2: SGDLS, YYNGEE. This CDR3 contains 16 residues.

The chain employs TRBV29-1 and TRBJ1-1; possible D gene TRBD1, 6 bases. The CDR3 is 14 residues long. The germline gives CDR1 SQVTM, CDR2 ANQGSEA. The V gene lost 6 bases and the J gene lost 0 bases, with 14 bases spanning the gap. Here the CDR3 DNA reads TGCAGCGTGGCTTCGGACAGATTGAACACTGAAGCTTTCTTT. Its translation is CSVASDRLNTEAFF.

This chain connects TRBV5-4 to TRBJ1-6, with D possibly being TRBD1 (5 bases). CDR3 length equals 14 residues. CDR1 and CDR2 from the germline V gene are SGHNT and YYREEE (reference sequence). V lost 2 bases, J lost 7 bases, and 10 bases lay in between. The CDR3, as DNA: TGTGCCAGCAGCTTATCGGGGGTCAATTCACCCCTCCACTTT. Its translation: CASSLSGVNSPLHF.

V gene TRBV19 combines with J gene TRBJ1-1; D uncertain. Looked up from germline, CDR1 is LNHDA and CDR2 is SQIVND (reference sequence). V dropped 6 bases and J dropped 0 bases, with 14 bases sitting between them. CDR3 length equals 15 residues. CDR3 loop: CASRLFGRMNTEAFF. As DNA, the CDR3 is TGTGCCAGTAGACTCTTTGGAAGGATGAACACTGAAGCTTTCTTT.